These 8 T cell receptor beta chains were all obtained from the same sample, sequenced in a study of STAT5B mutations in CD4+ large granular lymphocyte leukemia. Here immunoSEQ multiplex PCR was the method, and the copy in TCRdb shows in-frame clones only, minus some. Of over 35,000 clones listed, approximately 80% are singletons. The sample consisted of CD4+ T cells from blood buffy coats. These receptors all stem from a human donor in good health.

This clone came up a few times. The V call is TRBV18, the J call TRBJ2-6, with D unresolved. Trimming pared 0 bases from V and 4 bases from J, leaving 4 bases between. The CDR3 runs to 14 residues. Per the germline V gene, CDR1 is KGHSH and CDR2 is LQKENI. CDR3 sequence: CASSPPAGANVLTF. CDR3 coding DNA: TGTGCCAGCTCACCACCGGCGGGGGCCAACGTCCTGACTTTC.

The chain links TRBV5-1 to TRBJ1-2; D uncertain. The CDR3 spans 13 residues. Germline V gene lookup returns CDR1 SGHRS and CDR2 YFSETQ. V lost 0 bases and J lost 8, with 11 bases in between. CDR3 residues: CASSLDLGVGYTF. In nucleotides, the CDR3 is TGCGCCAGCAGCTTGGATCTTGGAGTGGGCTACACCTTC. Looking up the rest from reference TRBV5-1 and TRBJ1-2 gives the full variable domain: KAGVTQTPRYLIKTRGQQVTLSCSPISGHRSVSWYQQTPGQGLQFLFEYFSETQRNKGNFPGRFSGRQFSNSRSEMNVSTLELGDSALYLCASSLDLGVGYTFGSGTRLTVV.

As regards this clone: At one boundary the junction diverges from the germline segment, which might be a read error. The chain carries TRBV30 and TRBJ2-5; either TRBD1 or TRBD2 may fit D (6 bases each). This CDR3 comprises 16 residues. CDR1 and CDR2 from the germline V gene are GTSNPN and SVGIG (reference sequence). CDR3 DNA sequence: TGTGCCTGGAGTGTATGGGGCCCGGGGGCGCAAGGGACCCAGTACTTC. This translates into CAWSVWGPGAQGTQYF.

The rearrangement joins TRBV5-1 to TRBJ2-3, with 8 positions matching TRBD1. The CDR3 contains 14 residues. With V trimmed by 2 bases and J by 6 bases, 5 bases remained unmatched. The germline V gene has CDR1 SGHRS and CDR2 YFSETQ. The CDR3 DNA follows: TGCGCCAGCAGCTTAGGACAGGGTCGGGATACGCAGTATTTT. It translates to CASSLGQGRDTQYF.

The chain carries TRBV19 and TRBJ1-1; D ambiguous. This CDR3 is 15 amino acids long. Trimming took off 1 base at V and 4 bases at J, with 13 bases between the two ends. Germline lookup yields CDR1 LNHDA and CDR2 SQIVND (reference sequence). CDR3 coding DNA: TGTGCCAGTAGTATAGCATCGGGGTTGGCCACTGAAGCTTTCTTT. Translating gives CASSIASGLATEAFF.

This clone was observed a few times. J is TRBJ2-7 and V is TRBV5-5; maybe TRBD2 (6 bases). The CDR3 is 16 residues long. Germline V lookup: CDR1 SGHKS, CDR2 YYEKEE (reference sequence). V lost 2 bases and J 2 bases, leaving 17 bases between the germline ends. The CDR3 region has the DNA TGTGCCAGCAGCTTATTAGGGGAGGTAGGGACCTACGAGCAGTACTTC. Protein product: CASSLLGEVGTYEQYF.

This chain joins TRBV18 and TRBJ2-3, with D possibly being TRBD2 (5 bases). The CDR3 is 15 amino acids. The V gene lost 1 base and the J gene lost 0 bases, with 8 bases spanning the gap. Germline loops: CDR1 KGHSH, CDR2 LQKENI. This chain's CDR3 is CASSPRRASTDTQYF. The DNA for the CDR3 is TGTGCCAGCTCACCACGGCGGGCTAGCACAGATACGCAGTATTTT. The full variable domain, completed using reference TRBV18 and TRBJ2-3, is NAGVMQNPRHLVRRRGQEARLRCSPMKGHSHVYWYRQLPEEGLKFMVYLQKENIIDESGMPKERFSAEFPKEGPSILRIQQVVRGDSAAYFCASSPRRASTDTQYFGPGTRLTVL.

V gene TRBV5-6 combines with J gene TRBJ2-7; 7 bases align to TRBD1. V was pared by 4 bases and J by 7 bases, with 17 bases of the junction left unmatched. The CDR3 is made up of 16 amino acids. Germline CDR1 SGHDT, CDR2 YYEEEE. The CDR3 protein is CASSPGQELSQREQYF. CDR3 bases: TGTGCCAGCAGCCCTGGACAGGAATTATCCCAGAGGGAGCAGTACTTC.